This entry lists 11 T cell receptor beta chains sequenced from one sample in a study of cytomegalovirus exposure and HLA in healthy donors. The PCR used 60 Vbeta and 13 Jbeta primers. Sequencing used immunoSEQ multiplex PCR; TCRdb keeps in-frame clones, though not all of them. The sample table includes 200,000 or so clones. What was sequenced was PBMCs. The receptor set was obtained from a boy between 10 and 17 years old in good health and CMV-seronegative.

J is TRBJ1-2 and V is TRBV5-4; possible D gene TRBD1, 6 bases. V was shortened by 4 bases and J by 4 bases, with 14 bases between the two germline ends. Germline assignment: CDR1 SGHNT and CDR2 YYREEE (reference sequence). This CDR3 comprises 14 residues. This CDR3 reads CASSPRGGSYGYTF. The DNA of the CDR3 is TGTGCCAGCAGCCCTAGGGGGGGGAGCTATGGCTACACCTTC.

The J gene is TRBJ1-1, the V gene TRBV14, with D possibly matching TRBD1 (6 bases). Germline lookup yields CDR1 SGHDN and CDR2 FVKESK. This CDR3 has 16 amino acids. V gave up 4 bases and J gave up 4 bases, with 19 bases separating them. The CDR3 region has the DNA TGTGCCAGCAGCCCGTCAGGGGCCCCCCTCGCCACTGAAGCTTTCTTT. Its protein is CASSPSGAPLATEAFF.

This rearrangement joins TRBV19 to TRBJ1-1, with D unresolved. The germline gives CDR1 LNHDA, CDR2 SQIVND (reference sequence). There are 15 residues in the CDR3. Trimming left V 1 base short and J 2 bases short, with 11 bases between. CDR3 sequence (DNA): TGTGCCAGTAGTATAGTGGCTGAAACAAACACTGAAGCTTTCTTT. It encodes CASSIVAETNTEAFF.

CDR3 nucleotides: TGCGCCAGCAGCAACGGACAGGAGGGCTATGGCTACACCTTC. Amino acid sequence: CASSNGQEGYGYTF. The V call is TRBV4-1, the J call TRBJ1-2, with 7 bases fitting TRBD1. CDR1 and CDR2 from the germline V gene are MGHRA and YSYEKL. This CDR3 is 14 amino acids long. V lost 5 bases, J lost 4 bases, and 7 bases stayed unmatched.

The J gene is TRBJ2-1, the V gene TRBV2; 10 bases map to TRBD2. Looked up from germline, CDR1 is SNHLY and CDR2 is FYNNEI. The CDR3 length is 17 residues. The ends lost 5 bases at V and 0 bases at J; junction bases unmatched: 7. The CDR3: CASSHASGGLSYNEQFF. The CDR3 nucleotides are TGTGCCAGCAGTCATGCTAGCGGGGGCCTCTCCTACAATGAGCAGTTCTTC.

V gene TRBV27 combines with J gene TRBJ2-7; 7 bases match TRBD1. There are 16 residues in the CDR3. Unmatched junction bases numbered 15, after V lost 5 bases and J lost 5 bases. Germline lookup yields CDR1 MNHEY and CDR2 SMNVEV (reference sequence). This CDR3 is CASSPHLRQGYHEQYF. The CDR3 bases are TGTGCCAGCAGTCCCCACCTCAGACAGGGTTACCACGAGCAGTACTTC.

The CDR3 nucleotides are TGTGCCAGCAGCTCTCGTTTTAACTATGGCTACACCTTC. The encoded protein is CASSSRFNYGYTF. The gene calls are TRBV4-2 and TRBJ1-2; no reliable D call. Trimming took off 5 bases at V and 1 base at J, with 8 bases between the two ends. Germline CDR1 LGHNA, CDR2 YNFKEQ. The CDR3 runs 13 residues.

This chain links TRBV6-1 with TRBJ1-1, with D possibly TRBD1 on 6 matching bases. The V gene's germline CDR1 is MNHNS and CDR2 SASEGT. Between the trimmed V and J ends, which lost 7 bases and 1 base, there was a span of 10 bases. The CDR3 is made up of 13 amino acids. The CDR3 region has the DNA TGTGCCAGCACGGGACACGAGAACACTGAAGCTTTCTTT. It encodes CASTGHENTEAFF.

The chain recombines TRBV6-6 with TRBJ1-5, with D unresolved. The V end lost 5 bases, the J end lost 3 bases, and 11 bases lay between the germline ends. CDR1 is MNHNY and CDR2 is SVGAGI in the germline V gene (reference sequence). This CDR3 contains 14 residues. CDR3 nucleotides: TGTGCCAGCAGTCCTCGGGGTCACAATCAGCCCCAGCATTTT. Translated: CASSPRGHNQPQHF.

The chain recombines TRBV7-3 with TRBJ1-1; D might be TRBD1 (5 bases). The germline V gene has CDR1 SGHTA and CDR2 FQGTGA. CDR3 size: 14 residues. V was trimmed by 5 bases and J by 1 base, leaving 11 bases between them. The CDR3 reads CASSPVGGNTEAFF. Here the CDR3 DNA reads TGTGCCAGCAGCCCCGTCGGGGGGAACACTGAAGCTTTCTTT.

The gene calls are TRBV6-5 and TRBJ2-7; 7 nucleotides line up with TRBD1. J gave up 3 bases and V 5 bases, and 7 bases lay outside the gene matches. Per the germline V gene, CDR1 is MNHEY and CDR2 is SVGAGI. This CDR3 spans 14 amino acids. For the CDR3, the DNA is TGTGCCAGCAGTCAGAGACAGGGTGGCTACGAGCAGTACTTC. Its protein product is CASSQRQGGYEQYF.